This is a list of T cell receptor beta chains from one sample in a study of T cells expressing NK-cell markers. TCRdb re-called the 5' RACE reads; every CDR3 protein appears as one record, without DNA. This sample's clone table lists over 150,000 distinct CDR3 sequences. Sequenced input: blood T cells: a sorted CD56 or NKG2C T cell subset, CD4+ or CD8+ T cells, or bulk PBMC T cells (not recorded which). These receptors originate from a woman in her fifties or sixties in good health. The CDR3 runs from the conserved cysteine through the conserved F or W. Each record gives: V gene, J gene, CDR3 protein.

V gene: TRBV5-5
J gene: TRBJ2-1
CDR3 protein: CASSYTRSGRNEQFF

V gene: TRBV27
J gene: TRBJ2-2
CDR3 protein: CASSGQGMFAGELFF

V gene: TRBV3-1
J gene: TRBJ2-4
CDR3 protein: CASSGSGYSTENIQYF

V gene: TRBV29-1
J gene: TRBJ2-3
CDR3 protein: CSFRGQQSRTPDTQYF

V gene: TRBV3-1
J gene: TRBJ2-5
CDR3 protein: CASSHIRQTSSAETQYF

V gene: TRBV4-2
J gene: TRBJ2-1
CDR3 protein: CASSQSGADRDDNEQFF

V gene: TRBV28
J gene: TRBJ2-7
CDR3 protein: CASREVLGGFYEQYF

V gene: TRBV2
J gene: TRBJ2-6
CDR3 protein: CASSVTGGGGANVLTF

V gene: TRBV18
J gene: TRBJ1-1
CDR3 protein: CASSPQDTWNTEAFF

V gene: TRBV6-5
J gene: TRBJ2-1
CDR3 protein: CASSTTSGSALYNEQFF

V gene: TRBV4-1
J gene: TRBJ2-1
CDR3 protein: CASQFLGLAGTDEQFF

V gene: TRBV25-1
J gene: TRBJ1-2
CDR3 protein: CASTRTGDPYGYTF

V gene: TRBV29-1
J gene: TRBJ1-1
CDR3 protein: CSVWAAWGNTEAFF

V gene: TRBV7-2
J gene: TRBJ2-1
CDR3 protein: CANLGRNEQFF

V gene: TRBV14
J gene: TRBJ2-7
CDR3 protein: CASSQTGTDYEQYF

V gene: TRBV27
J gene: TRBJ2-1
CDR3 protein: CASSLDGPRYNEQFF

V gene: TRBV9
J gene: TRBJ1-1
CDR3 protein: CASSLAGPGNTEAFF

V gene: TRBV5-5
J gene: TRBJ1-1
CDR3 protein: CASSLRLVAGGEAFF

V gene: TRBV29-1
J gene: TRBJ1-1
CDR3 protein: CSVVWAGWNTEAFF

V gene: TRBV25-1
J gene: TRBJ2-7
CDR3 protein: CASSEWGDRIHEQYF

V gene: TRBV6-1
J gene: TRBJ2-1
CDR3 protein: CASSRAPYNEQFF

V gene: TRBV2
J gene: TRBJ2-1
CDR3 protein: CASSEMAGAWDEQFF

V gene: TRBV29-1
J gene: TRBJ1-2
CDR3 protein: CSDTGGSNYGYTF

V gene: TRBV5-1
J gene: TRBJ2-1
CDR3 protein: CASSLSRANTYNEQFF

V gene: TRBV20-1
J gene: TRBJ1-2
CDR3 protein: CSARHRGFLWRENNYGYTF

V gene: TRBV29-1
J gene: TRBJ2-7
CDR3 protein: CSVDGKIGRYSYEQYF

V gene: TRBV5-1
J gene: TRBJ2-3
CDR3 protein: CASSRDGSDTQYF

V gene: TRBV9
J gene: TRBJ2-1
CDR3 protein: CASRQTGTKNNEQFF

V gene: TRBV7-9
J gene: TRBJ2-1
CDR3 protein: CASSLAGDADQFF

V gene: TRBV11-2
J gene: TRBJ2-5
CDR3 protein: CASSQLQGRETQYF

V gene: TRBV18
J gene: TRBJ2-3
CDR3 protein: CASSSLQALTDTQYF

V gene: TRBV4-1
J gene: TRBJ2-5
CDR3 protein: CASSQYPWASGREETQYF

V gene: TRBV5-8
J gene: TRBJ1-3
CDR3 protein: CARQAGNTIYF

V gene: TRBV10-3
J gene: TRBJ1-1
CDR3 protein: CAISTPGTEAFF

V gene: TRBV3-1
J gene: TRBJ2-2
CDR3 protein: CASSQGRESGNGSGELFF

V gene: TRBV24-1
J gene: TRBJ2-3
CDR3 protein: CATSDNWVAGEADTQYF

V gene: TRBV10-3
J gene: TRBJ2-2
CDR3 protein: CAITQDSSNTGELFF

V gene: TRBV29-1
J gene: TRBJ2-1
CDR3 protein: CSVDLGFGQFF

V gene: TRBV12-3/TRBV12-4
J gene: TRBJ1-6
CDR3 protein: CASSLEGGGYNSPLHF

V gene: TRBV29-1
J gene: TRBJ2-7
CDR3 protein: CSAQAESSYEQYF

V gene: TRBV3-1
J gene: TRBJ2-1
CDR3 protein: CASSQDALAGGPNEQFF